This T cell receptor beta chain was captured in a study of T cell responses to AZD1222 COVID-19 vaccine. Findings of the study overall: Clonal diversity may have been underestimated, and the donors were mostly white British, with more females than males. Two AZD1222 doses significantly raised spike-specific TCR breadth and depth over controls. With dominance at 160-218 and 743-854, vaccine-associated CD4 TCRs spanned spike.

The CDR3 loop spans 14 amino acids. V lost 6 bases and J lost 0, with 12 bases in between. Germline lookup yields CDR1 SQVTM and CDR2 ANQGSEA. Regarding this clone: The antigen is not known.

Assay: immunoSEQ multiplex PCR; the TCRdb copy retains only in-frame clones and omits some. The sample carries some 110,000 clones, roughly 87% recorded once. The receptor was isolated from an adult in good health. Specimen: peripheral blood, collected on day 0 of AZD1222 vaccination. The chain is built from TRBV29-1 and TRBJ2-1; D is possibly TRBD2 (5 bases). CDR3 amino acids: CSVGSASSYNEQFF. The CDR3, as DNA: TGCAGCGTGGGTAGCGCTAGCTCCTACAATGAGCAGTTCTTC.